This passage covers 18 T cell receptor beta chains from one sample sequenced in a study of blood T cell repertoires in COVID-19. Data came from immunoSEQ multiplex PCR; TCRdb stores just in-frame clones and leaves some out. Counted here are 250,000 to 300,000 clones, about 85% occurring once; the ten biggest clones make up roughly 6.7%. The sample consisted of PBMCs or T cells enriched from blood (not recorded which). Every receptor here comes from a woman aged 50 to 60 who had been exposed to COVID-19.

The chain uses TRBV5-8 and TRBJ1-2; tentatively, D is TRBD1 (6 bases). CDR1 and CDR2 from the germline V gene are SGHTS and YDEGEE. Trimming removed 0 bases from V and 9 bases from J, with 15 bases in between. CDR3 length equals 14 residues. The CDR3 protein is CASSLEGGPESYTF. In DNA form, the CDR3 reads TGTGCCAGCAGCTTGGAAGGGGGACCTGAAAGCTACACCTTC.

V gene TRBV7-9 combines with J gene TRBJ1-1, with no clear D. The CDR3 is 11 residues long. Trimming removed 1 base from V and 9 bases from J, with 6 bases in between. Germline assignment: CDR1 SEHNR and CDR2 FQNEAQ (reference sequence). CDR3 sequence: CASSLGVKAFF. The CDR3 bases are TGTGCCAGCAGCTTAGGAGTTAAAGCTTTCTTT.

The V call is TRBV28, the J call TRBJ2-5, with D maybe TRBD2 (5 bases). V was trimmed by 5 bases and J by 4 bases, leaving 11 bases between them. Per the germline V gene, CDR1 is MDHEN and CDR2 is SYDVKM. This CDR3 is built from 13 residues. The CDR3 is CASSRGVTETQYF. The CDR3 DNA sequence: TGTGCCAGCAGTCGGGGTGTAACAGAGACCCAGTACTTC.

This clone was seen a single time. The chain uses TRBV6-1 and TRBJ1-4; 9 nucleotides match TRBD1. Trimming cost V 2 bases and J 6 bases; bases outside gene matches: 1. Germline V gene sequence: CDR1 MNHNS, CDR2 SASEGT. The CDR3 loop spans 14 amino acids. CDR3 DNA sequence: TGTGCCAGCAGTGAACGGGACAGGGATGAAAAACTGTTTTTT. It encodes CASSERDRDEKLFF.

This chain joins TRBV30 and TRBJ1-6, with D unclear. The V end was cut by 2 bases, the J end by 7 bases, with 6 bases between. Germline V gene sequence: CDR1 GTSNPN, CDR2 SVGIG (reference sequence). This CDR3 has 12 amino acids. This CDR3 reads CAWSPRNSPLHF. CDR3 sequence (DNA): TGTGCCTGGAGTCCACGGAATTCACCCCTCCACTTT.

The chain is built from TRBV18 and TRBJ1-6, with no clear D. V lost 2 bases to trimming and J lost 8 bases, with 10 bases between them. Germline CDR1 is KGHSH and CDR2 is LQKENI. The CDR3 contains 14 residues. CDR3 in amino acids: CASSPEAADSPLHF. The CDR3 bases are TGTGCCAGCTCACCAGAGGCAGCAGATTCACCCCTCCACTTT.

This clone appeared once. The chain carries TRBV27 and TRBJ1-3; 9 nucleotides align to TRBD1. V lost 2 bases to trimming and J lost 4 bases; unmatched junction nucleotides: 3. Germline V gene sequence: CDR1 MNHEY, CDR2 SMNVEV (reference sequence). The CDR3 consists of 15 residues. The CDR3 reads CASSLDRGTGNTIYF. The CDR3 DNA reads as TGTGCCAGCAGTTTAGACAGGGGGACCGGAAACACCATATATTTT.

The V and J genes are TRBV5-1 and TRBJ2-5; TRBD2 might be the D (8 bases). V was pared by 0 bases and J by 3 bases, with 21 bases between. Germline V gives CDR1 SGHRS, CDR2 YFSETQ. The CDR3 runs 18 residues. The CDR3 coding sequence is TGCGCCAGCAGCTTGGCCGGGAGGGATTGGGACAGAGAAGAGACCCAGTACTTC. Its protein product is CASSLAGRDWDREETQYF. Complete variable domain (other parts from reference TRBV5-1 and TRBJ2-5): KAGVTQTPRYLIKTRGQQVTLSCSPISGHRSVSWYQQTPGQGLQFLFEYFSETQRNKGNFPGRFSGRQFSNSRSEMNVSTLELGDSALYLCASSLAGRDWDREETQYFGPGTRLLVL.

V usage is TRBV5-1 and J usage is TRBJ2-7, with 9 bases aligning to TRBD1. CDR1 SGHRS and CDR2 YFSETQ come from the germline V gene. V dropped 2 bases and J dropped 7; count of bases not matched to a gene: 16. The CDR3 spans 17 residues. Written as DNA, the CDR3 is TGCGCCAGCAGCTTCCCGAGCCCCGGGACAGGGAAGCGGGAGCAGTACTTC. Protein sequence: CASSFPSPGTGKREQYF.

The chain uses TRBV18 and TRBJ1-1; 10 bases align to TRBD1. J was trimmed by 2 bases and V by 5 bases; bases with no gene match: 5. CDR1 and CDR2 from the germline V gene are KGHSH and LQKENI. The CDR3 consists of 15 residues. The CDR3 loop reads CASSSMTGGNTEAFF. CDR3 coding DNA: TGTGCCAGCTCATCGATGACAGGGGGCAACACTGAAGCTTTCTTT.

The chain joins TRBV3-1 (or the pseudogene TRBV3-2) to TRBJ2-6; D may be TRBD1 (5 bases). This CDR3 is built from 15 residues. V was trimmed by 0 bases and J by 4 bases, leaving 7 bases between them. CDR1 is LGHDT, CDR2 YNNKEL, per germline (reference sequence). The CDR3 nucleotides are TGTGCCAGCAGCCAAGATCGGACAGGGGCCAACGTCCTGACTTTC. It specifies CASSQDRTGANVLTF.

The rearrangement uses TRBV19 and TRBJ2-5; D is perhaps TRBD1 (5 bases). Germline V gene sequence: CDR1 LNHDA, CDR2 SQIVND (reference sequence). Trimming shortened V by 4 bases and J by 5 bases, and 11 bases separated the two germline ends. The CDR3 contains 13 residues. CDR3 region: CASSSGAGETQYF. The CDR3 DNA is TGTGCCAGTAGTAGTGGGGCCGGGGAGACCCAGTACTTC. Based on the CDR3 plus reference TRBV19 and TRBJ2-5, the full variable domain is DGGITQSPKYLFRKEGQNVTLSCEQNLNHDAMYWYRQDPGQGLRLIYYSQIVNDFQKGDIAEGYSVSREKKESFPLTVTSAQKNPTAFYLCASSSGAGETQYFGPGTRLLVL.

The chain couples TRBV6-1 to TRBJ2-3; 9 bases line up with TRBD2. V lost 1 base, J lost 4 bases, and 3 bases stayed unmatched. The CDR3 is 15 amino acids. Germline V gene sequence: CDR1 MNHNS, CDR2 SASEGT. The CDR3 nucleotides are TGTGCCAGCAGTGAAGTAGCGGGGGTGGCAGATACGCAGTATTTT. Translation gives CASSEVAGVADTQYF.

This chain connects TRBV11-2 to TRBJ1-4, with TRBD1 matching over 7 bases. The CDR3 covers 15 residues. V shed 5 bases and J 6 bases; nucleotides not matched to a gene: 9. Looked up from germline, CDR1 is SGHAT and CDR2 is FQNNGV. This CDR3 reads CASSEGAVGDEKLFF. DNA of the CDR3: TGTGCCAGCAGCGAGGGGGCGGTCGGTGATGAAAAACTGTTTTTT.

This clone showed up just once. The chain employs TRBV7-9 and TRBJ1-6; a possible D gene is TRBD1 (5 bases). The CDR3 contains 17 residues. Deletions cut 5 bases from V and 10 bases from J, with 24 bases between. In germline, CDR1 is SEHNR, CDR2 FQNEAQ (reference sequence). CDR3 bases: TGTGCCAGCAGCCTAGTTCGGGACGGGCGAGGGAGGTCACCCCTCCACTTT. Translation: CASSLVRDGRGRSPLHF.

CDR3 in amino acids: CASSFASGGPNTIYF. The CDR3 nucleotides are TGTGCCAGCAGCTTTGCCTCGGGGGGCCCCAACACCATATATTTT. The chain couples TRBV5-4 to TRBJ1-3; TRBD1 is a possible D gene (6 bases). The CDR3 has 15 amino acids. V was cut by 2 bases and J by 7 bases, with 16 bases left in between. Germline V CDR1 and CDR2: SGHNT, YYREEE (reference sequence).

The rearrangement joins TRBV6-1 to TRBJ2-3; possible D gene TRBD1, 6 bases. Germline lookup yields CDR1 MNHNS and CDR2 SASEGT. Trimming removed 0 bases from V and 0 bases from J, with 10 bases in between. The CDR3 consists of 16 residues. The chain's CDR3 is CASSEADSPSTDTQYF. In nucleotides, the CDR3 is TGTGCCAGCAGTGAAGCGGACAGCCCTAGCACAGATACGCAGTATTTT.

Here the CDR3 reads CASSLLAVTTTGELFF. CDR3 DNA sequence: TGTGCCAGCAGCTTATTAGCGGTGACAACCACCGGGGAGCTGTTTTTT. This chain links TRBV5-8 with TRBJ2-2, with D tentatively TRBD2 (6 bases). This CDR3 comprises 16 residues. CDR1 and CDR2 from the germline V gene are SGHTS and YDEGEE. Trimming shortened V by 2 bases and J by 4 bases, and 15 bases separated the two germline ends. The whole variable domain, filled in from reference TRBV5-8 and TRBJ2-2, reads EAGVTQSPTHLIKTRGQQATLRCSPISGHTSVYWYQQALGLGLQFLLWYDEGEERNRGNFPPRFSGRQFPNYSSELNVNALELEDSALYLCASSLLAVTTTGELFFGEGSRLTVL.